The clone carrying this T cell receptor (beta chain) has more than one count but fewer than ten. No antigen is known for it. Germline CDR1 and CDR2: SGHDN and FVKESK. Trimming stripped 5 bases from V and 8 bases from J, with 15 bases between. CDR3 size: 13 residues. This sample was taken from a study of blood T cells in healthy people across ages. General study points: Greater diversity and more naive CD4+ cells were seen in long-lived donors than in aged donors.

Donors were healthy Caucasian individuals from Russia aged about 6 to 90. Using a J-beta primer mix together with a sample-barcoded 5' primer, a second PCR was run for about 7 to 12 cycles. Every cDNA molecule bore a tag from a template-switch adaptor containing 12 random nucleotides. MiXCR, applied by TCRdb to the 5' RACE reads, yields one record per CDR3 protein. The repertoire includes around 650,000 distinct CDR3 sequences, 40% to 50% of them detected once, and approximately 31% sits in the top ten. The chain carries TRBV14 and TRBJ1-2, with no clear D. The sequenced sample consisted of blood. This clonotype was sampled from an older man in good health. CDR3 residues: CASSVDRGGGYTF. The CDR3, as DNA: TGTGCCAGCAGCGTAGACCGTGGAGGGGGCTACACCTTC.